A single sample gave rise to the 16 T cell receptor beta chains below, sequenced in a study of siplizumab effects on memory and regulatory T cells (dated by TCRdb to the late 2010s). The method was the immunoSEQ multiplex PCR assay. TCRdb stores this immuneACCESS table with in-frame sequences only. Part of the clones is absent; in the studies checked, under half of the shortfall reflects unresolved V genes, and no reason is known for the rest. This sample comprises 9,300 or so clones, roughly 69% of them detected only once. Under 80% of the sample comes from the top ten. The sequenced sample was effector memory CD8+ T cells sorted from blood. The cell subset or site label for this specimen denotes: unstimulated CD8+ effector memory T cells. The receptors derive from a human donor in good health.

This chain links TRBV7-6 with TRBJ2-1; D may match TRBD1 or TRBD2 (5 bases each). The CDR3 runs 16 residues. Germline loops: CDR1 SGHVS, CDR2 FNYEAQ. The ends were cut back, 5 bases at V and 0 bases at J, with 14 bases in the middle. CDR3 DNA: TGTGCCAGCAGCGCCGGTGAGGGGAGCTCCTACAATGAGCAGTTCTTC. Its protein product is CASSAGEGSSYNEQFF.

The V and J genes are TRBV7-9 and TRBJ2-7; TRBD1 aligns across 11 bases. Per germline, CDR1 SEHNR and CDR2 FQNEAQ (reference sequence). V was clipped by 3 bases and J by 5 bases; unmatched bases: 0. The CDR3 sequence is 13 residues long. The CDR3 protein is CASSLDRGHEQYF. The CDR3 DNA reads TGTGCCAGCAGCTTGGACAGGGGGCACGAGCAGTACTTC.

In this sample, this clone turned up a few times. The V gene is TRBV5-6, the J gene TRBJ2-1; maybe TRBD1 (6 bases). Germline CDR1 reads SGHDT; CDR2 reads YYEEEE. There are 14 residues in the CDR3. V was shortened by 10 bases and J by 5 bases, with 19 bases between the two germline ends. CDR3 DNA sequence: TGTGCCTCCAACCTCCACGACAGGAACAATGAGCAGTTCTTC. This codes for CASNLHDRNNEQFF.

The chain couples TRBV7-9 to TRBJ2-7; 8 bases fit TRBD2. The CDR3 contains 13 residues. The V and J ends lost 5 bases and 5 bases, in that order; junction bases with no gene match: 5. Germline V lookup: CDR1 SEHNR, CDR2 FQNEAQ (reference sequence). The DNA of the CDR3 is TGTGCCAGCAGCCCAGGACTAGCTCACGAGCAGTACTTC. This sequence encodes CASSPGLAHEQYF.

The J gene is TRBJ2-3, the V gene TRBV11-2; the match to TRBD2 covers 12 bases. This CDR3 spans 16 amino acids. V shed 5 bases, J shed 4 bases, and the junction held 7 bases outside the gene matches. Germline CDR1 and CDR2: SGHAT and FQNNGV. CDR3 region: CASSPLAGGLADTQYF. CDR3 sequence (DNA): TGTGCCAGCAGCCCTCTAGCGGGGGGGCTAGCAGATACGCAGTATTTT.

The chain combines TRBV7-8 with TRBJ2-5, with 7 bases lining up with TRBD2. The germline V gene encodes CDR1 SGHVS and CDR2 FQNEAQ. This CDR3 is 14 amino acids long. Trimming took 4 bases from V and 5 from J; bases not matched to a gene: 7. CDR3 DNA sequence: TGTGCCAGCAGCTCGGGGGGTATTCGTGAGACCCAGTACTTC. Amino acids: CASSSGGIRETQYF. The full variable domain, its missing parts supplied by reference TRBV7-8 and TRBJ2-5, is GAGVSQSPRYKVAKRGQDVALRCDPISGHVSLFWYQQALGQGPEFLTYFQNEAQLDKSGLPSDRFFAERPEGSVSTLKIQRTQQEDSAVYLCASSSGGIRETQYFGPGTRLLVL.

This clone has just a few counts. The chain employs TRBV6-4 and TRBJ2-1; 8 positions match TRBD2. Germline V gene sequence: CDR1 MRHNA, CDR2 SNTAGT. The V segment lost 4 bases and the J segment 7 bases; nucleotides outside the gene matches: 9. The CDR3 runs to 15 residues. CDR3 bases: TGTGCCAGCAGTGCGGGACTAGAAGGTTTTAATGAGCAGTTCTTC. It codes for CASSAGLEGFNEQFF.

This chain connects TRBV6-1 to TRBJ1-1; D remains ambiguous. Trimming took 2 bases from V and 0 from J, leaving 10 bases between them. This CDR3 contains 15 residues. Germline V gene data show CDR1 as MNHNS and CDR2 as SASEGT. The CDR3 coding sequence is TGTGCCAGCAGTGAATCCGTGGAGCTGAACACTGAAGCTTTCTTT. Protein product: CASSESVELNTEAFF.

This clone counts as medium-sized. CDR3 nucleotide sequence: TGTGCCTGGAGAGCCCCGACAGGGAGCACTGAAGCTTTCTTT. Protein sequence: CAWRAPTGSTEAFF. The chain has TRBV30 and TRBJ1-1, with 7 nucleotides matching TRBD1. This CDR3 is 14 amino acids long. Trimming took 3 bases from V and 4 from J; bases not matched to a gene: 8. From germline, CDR1 is GTSNPN and CDR2 SVGIG (reference sequence). Looking up the rest from reference TRBV30 and TRBJ1-1 gives the full variable domain: SQTIHQWPATLVQPVGSPLSLECTVEGTSNPNLYWYRQAAGRGLQLLFYSVGIGQISSEVPQNLSASRPQDRQFILSSKKLLLSDSGFYLCAWRAPTGSTEAFFGQGTRLTVV.

The chain has TRBV6-1 and TRBJ1-2; maybe TRBD1 (5 bases). Germline-derived CDR1 and CDR2 are MNHNS and SASEGT. The ends were cut back, 3 bases at V and 6 bases at J, with 11 bases in the middle. The CDR3 totals 13 residues. DNA of the CDR3: TGTGCCAGCAGTGATCGGGACGGTGATGGCTACACCTTC. Encoded protein: CASSDRDGDGYTF.

The chain has TRBV7-9 and TRBJ1-5; D not resolved. The CDR3 is 12 amino acids. V lost 3 bases to trimming and J lost 8 bases, with 8 bases between them. Germline CDR1 SEHNR, CDR2 FQNEAQ (reference sequence). The CDR3, as DNA: TGTGCCAGCAGCTTTGTTGGGGAGCCCCAGCATTTT. Translated, it gives CASSFVGEPQHF.

The rearrangement uses TRBV10-3 and TRBJ2-3; 7 bases fit TRBD2. The CDR3 runs to 17 residues. Germline assignment: CDR1 ENHRY and CDR2 SYGVKD. With V trimmed by 0 bases and J by 0 bases, 6 bases remained unmatched. CDR3 in DNA: TGTGCCATCAGTGAGTCTTCCACTAGCGATAGCACAGATACGCAGTATTTT. Amino acids: CAISESSTSDSTDTQYF.

The chain links TRBV7-3 to TRBJ2-1; TRBD2 matches at 7 bases. The CDR3 sequence is 15 residues long. V was clipped by 3 bases and J by 4 bases; unmatched bases: 6. From germline, CDR1 is SGHTA and CDR2 FQGTGA. CDR3 region: CASSFFAGEYNEQFF. The CDR3 DNA follows: TGTGCCAGCAGCTTCTTCGCGGGAGAATACAATGAGCAGTTCTTC. The complete variable domain, with remaining parts taken from reference TRBV7-3 and TRBJ2-1, reads GAGVSQTPSNKVTEKGKYVELRCDPISGHTALYWYRQSLGQGPEFLIYFQGTGAADDSGLPNDRFFAVRPEGSVSTLKIQRTERGDSAVYLCASSFFAGEYNEQFFGPGTRLTVL.

The chain carries TRBV6-1 and TRBJ1-1, with TRBD1 identical over 9 bases. CDR1 and CDR2 (germline): MNHNS, SASEGT. V trimming: 1 base; J trimming: 4 bases; junction bases outside the gene matches: 4. The CDR3 length is 15 residues. For the CDR3, the DNA is TGTGCCAGCAGTGAAGAAGGGACAGGGACCACTGAAGCTTTCTTT. Translating it yields CASSEEGTGTTEAFF.

V usage is TRBV7-9 and J usage is TRBJ2-1; 14 bases are a match to TRBD2. V was clipped by 5 bases and J by 8 bases; unmatched bases: 8. The CDR3 extends over 16 amino acids. Germline V gives CDR1 SEHNR, CDR2 FQNEAQ (reference sequence). CDR3 in amino acids: CASSHYGTSGSDEQFF. The DNA for the CDR3 is TGTGCCAGCAGCCATTACGGGACTAGCGGGAGCGATGAGCAGTTCTTC.

The V and J genes are TRBV4-1 and TRBJ2-5, with 8 positions matching TRBD2. The CDR3 loop spans 16 amino acids. V lost 0 bases and J lost 2; bases outside the gene matches: 5. Germline-derived CDR1 and CDR2 are MGHRA and YSYEKL. CDR3 bases: TGCGCCAGCAGCCAAGATCGGGGGGGCGATCAAGAGACCCAGTACTTC. Its protein product is CASSQDRGGDQETQYF.